One and the same sample provided the 13 T cell receptor beta chains below, sequenced in a study of blood T cell repertoires in COVID-19. The protocol was immunoSEQ multiplex PCR, while the TCRdb copy is restricted to in-frame clones and leaves out a portion. This sample carries around 97,000 clones, roughly 90% of them seen once, and the ten largest clones take approximately 3.5%. Sequencing used peripheral blood. The receptors here all came from a woman aged 55 to 70 with acute or convalescent COVID-19.

The chain joins TRBV21-1 to TRBJ2-7; no DNA check was done on the table's D call, TRBD1. TRBV21-1 is a listed pseudogene. The CDR3 spans 10 residues. This CDR3 reads CATGHYEQYV. The CDR3 bases are TGTGCCACAGGACACTACGAGCAGTACGTC.

This sequence joins TRBV28 and TRBJ1-2; TRBD1 aligns across 12 bases. In germline, CDR1 is MDHEN, CDR2 SYDVKM. The ends lost 6 bases at V and 5 bases at J; junction bases unmatched: 4. CDR3 size: 14 residues. CDR3 in amino acids: CASSGTGGGYGYTF. The CDR3, as DNA: TGTGCCAGCAGCGGGACAGGGGGCGGTTATGGCTACACCTTC.

This clone was counted between two and nine times. This chain joins TRBV24-1 and TRBJ1-1; 7 bases agree with TRBD1. Germline CDR1 reads KGHDR; CDR2 reads SFDVKD. The CDR3 sequence is 13 residues long. V shed 6 bases, J shed 3 bases, and the junction held 3 bases outside the gene matches. The CDR3 region is CATSQGGYTEAFF. CDR3 coding DNA: TGTGCCACCAGTCAGGGGGGATACACTGAAGCTTTCTTT.

The V call is TRBV3-1 (or the pseudogene TRBV3-2), the J call TRBJ2-4, with D possibly TRBD1 on 5 matching bases. The V and J ends lost 4 bases and 0 bases respectively, with 13 bases between them. The CDR3 loop spans 16 amino acids. Germline assignment: CDR1 LGHDT and CDR2 YNNKEL (reference sequence). CDR3 DNA sequence: TGTGCCAGCAGCCCCGACAGACCTCTAGCCAAAAACATTCAGTACTTC. It translates to CASSPDRPLAKNIQYF.

This chain joins TRBV18 and TRBJ2-1; D may be TRBD1 (5 bases). The germline gives CDR1 KGHSH, CDR2 LQKENI. Between the trimmed V and J ends, which lost 4 bases and 8 bases, there was a span of 12 bases. The CDR3 spans 13 residues. CDR3 sequence (DNA): TGTGCCAGCTCACTTGGCAGGGTGGATGAGCAGTTCTTC. Its translation: CASSLGRVDEQFF.

The chain recombines TRBV4-1 with TRBJ2-3; 7 nucleotides agree with TRBD2. Looked up from germline, CDR1 is MGHRA and CDR2 is YSYEKL. This CDR3 has 15 residues. The ends lost 0 bases at V and 2 bases at J; junction bases unmatched: 2. CDR3 in amino acids: CASSQEGGPTDTQYF. Written as DNA, the CDR3 is TGCGCCAGCAGCCAAGAGGGAGGGCCCACAGATACGCAGTATTTT.

V and J are TRBV21-1 and TRBJ1-2. TRBV21-1 is classified as a pseudogene. The CDR3 is 13 amino acids. This chain's CDR3 is CASSNRGDYGYTF. The DNA of the CDR3 is TGTGCCAGCAGCAATCGGGGTGACTATGGCTACACCTTC.

This clone appeared a few times. This sequence joins TRBV6-1 and TRBJ2-7, with 12 bases identical to TRBD2. With 5 bases clipped from V and 4 bases from J, the junction kept 6 bases outside the gene matches. The CDR3 is 15 residues long. Per germline, CDR1 MNHNS and CDR2 SASEGT. The DNA for the CDR3 is TGTGCCAGCAGTCCTCCGGGACTAGCGGGTTACGAGCAGTACTTC. As protein: CASSPPGLAGYEQYF.

The rearrangement links TRBV5-4 to TRBJ1-1, with a weak D call TRBD1 (6 bases). Germline assignment: CDR1 SGHNT and CDR2 YYREEE (reference sequence). The V and J ends lost 2 bases and 5 bases respectively, with 13 bases between them. The CDR3 spans 14 residues. The CDR3 nucleotides read TGTGCCAGCAGCTTCGCAGGGGCAAGGACTGAAGCTTTCTTT. Its protein is CASSFAGARTEAFF.

The rearrangement links TRBV25-1 to TRBJ1-1, with D possibly being TRBD1 (5 bases). Looked up from germline, CDR1 is MGHDK and CDR2 is SYGVNS. Trimming stripped 6 bases from V and 4 bases from J, with 12 bases between. There are 13 residues in the CDR3. CDR3 nucleotide sequence: TGTGCCAGCAGCCGGGACTTGGGCACTGAAGCTTTCTTT. Encoded protein: CASSRDLGTEAFF.

The V call is TRBV30, the J call TRBJ1-3, with 7 positions matching TRBD1. Germline CDR1 reads GTSNPN; CDR2 reads SVGIG (reference sequence). CDR3 length: 18 residues. Losses at the gene ends were 4 bases for V and 0 bases for J; bases not matched to a gene: 15. CDR3 coding DNA: TGTGCCTGGACTCGGCGGGACAGTGGATACTCCTCTGGAAACACCATATATTTT. It codes for CAWTRRDSGYSSGNTIYF.

The chain uses TRBV19 and TRBJ1-1; a possible D gene is TRBD1 (6 bases). The length of the CDR3 is 13 residues. CDR1 and CDR2 (germline): LNHDA, SQIVND (reference sequence). V lost 5 bases to trimming and J lost 4 bases, with 11 bases between them. The CDR3 region is CASSLQGFTEAFF. Here the CDR3 DNA reads TGTGCCAGTAGTCTGCAGGGGTTCACTGAAGCTTTCTTT.

This clone was seen a single time. The gene calls are TRBV6-5 and TRBJ2-7; TRBD2 might be the D (7 bases). The CDR3 has 13 residues. V was cut by 6 bases and J by 2 bases, with 11 bases left in between. Germline CDR1 and CDR2: MNHEY and SVGAGI. CDR3 sequence reads: CASRGRGTYEQYF. The CDR3 DNA reads TGTGCCAGCAGAGGGAGGGGGACCTACGAGCAGTACTTC.